This T cell receptor (beta chain) was captured by sequencing in a study of T cell responses to AZD1222 COVID-19 vaccine. Broader study findings: With dominance at 160-218 and 743-854, vaccine-associated CD4 TCRs spanned spike. Clonal diversity was possibly underestimated; the donors were predominantly white British and more often female. Baseline seropositives among AZD1222 recipients totaled only six or seven.

As for this clone: Its specificity is not known.

TCRdb keeps only in-frame clones here, not all; method: immunoSEQ multiplex PCR. The sample yields 110,000 to 150,000 clones, about nine tenths seen once. This CDR3 comprises 13 residues. Germline assignment: CDR1 MNHEY and CDR2 SVGAGI. The germline V and J ends were trimmed by 6 bases and 6 bases, with 14 bases remaining between them. V and J are TRBV6-5 and TRBJ1-1; D is unclear. The source of this sequence is an adult in good health. The material was peripheral blood, obtained on day 0 of AZD1222 vaccination. Here the CDR3 reads CASSPPQVSEAFF. In DNA, the CDR3 is TGTGCCAGCAGCCCCCCGCAGGTCTCTGAAGCTTTCTTT.